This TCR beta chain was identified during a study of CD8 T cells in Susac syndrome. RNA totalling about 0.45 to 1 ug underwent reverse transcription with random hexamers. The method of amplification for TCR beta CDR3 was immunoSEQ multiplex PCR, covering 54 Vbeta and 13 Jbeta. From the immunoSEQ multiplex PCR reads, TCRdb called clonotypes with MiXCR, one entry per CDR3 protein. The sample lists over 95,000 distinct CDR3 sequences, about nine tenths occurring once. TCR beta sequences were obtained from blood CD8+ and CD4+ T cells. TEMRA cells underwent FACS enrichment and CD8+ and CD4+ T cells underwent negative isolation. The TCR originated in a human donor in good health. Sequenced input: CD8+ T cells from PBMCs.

As DNA, the CDR3 is TGTGCCAGCAGCAATCGAACTCTCGATGAGCAGTTCTTC. This encodes CASSNRTLDEQFF. The chain couples TRBV11-2 to TRBJ2-1; D is unclear. The CDR3 is 13 amino acids. The V and J ends lost 5 bases and 8 bases respectively, with 13 bases between them. The V gene's germline CDR1 is SGHAT and CDR2 FQNNGV.